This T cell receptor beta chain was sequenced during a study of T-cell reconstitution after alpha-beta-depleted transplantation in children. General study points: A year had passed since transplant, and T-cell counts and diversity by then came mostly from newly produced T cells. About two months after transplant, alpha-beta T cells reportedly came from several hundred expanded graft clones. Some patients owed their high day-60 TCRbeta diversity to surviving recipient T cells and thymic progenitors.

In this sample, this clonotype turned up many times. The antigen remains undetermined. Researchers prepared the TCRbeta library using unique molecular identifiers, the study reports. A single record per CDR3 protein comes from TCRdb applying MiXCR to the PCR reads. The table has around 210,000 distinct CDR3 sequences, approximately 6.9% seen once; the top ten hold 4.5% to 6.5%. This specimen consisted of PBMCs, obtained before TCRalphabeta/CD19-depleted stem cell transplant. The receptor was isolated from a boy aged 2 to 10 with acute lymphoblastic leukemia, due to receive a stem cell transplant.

CDR3 sequence (DNA): TGCGCCAGCAGCTTGGAGGAGGGCGGACCCTACGAGCAGTACTTC. Translation: CASSLEEGGPYEQYF. The chain uses TRBV5-1 and TRBJ2-7; D might be TRBD2 (6 bases). The V gene's germline CDR1 is SGHRS and CDR2 YFSETQ. Trimming removed 0 bases from V and 2 bases from J, with 12 bases in between. The CDR3 consists of 15 residues.